Shown below are 25 T cell receptor beta chains from a single sample sequenced in a study of blood T cell repertoires in COVID-19 (dated by TCRdb to 2018 to 2021). Library method: the immunoSEQ multiplex PCR assay. TCRdb took over this immuneACCESS table, retaining in-frame rearrangements with V and J assigned. Such tables are incomplete; in checked studies, under half of the missing clones stem from an unresolved V gene, and the remainder is unexplained. Across this sample there are some 490,000 clones, with about nine tenths seen only once. 6.5% to 9.5% of the sample is taken by the ten largest. The material sequenced was PBMCs or T cells enriched from blood (not recorded which). Receptor source: a woman aged 60-75 years who had recovered from COVID-19.

The J gene is TRBJ2-2, the V gene TRBV11-3; a weak D match, TRBD1 (6 bases). Trimming cost V 5 bases and J 4 bases, with 11 bases left between them. The length of the CDR3 is 14 residues. CDR1 and CDR2 (germline): SGHNT, YENEEA. For the CDR3, the DNA is TGTGCCAGCAGCCCCCAGGGGAGCACCGGGGAGCTGTTTTTT. Encoded protein: CASSPQGSTGELFF.

The V gene is TRBV29-1, the J gene TRBJ2-1, with 7 bases lining up with TRBD1. V shed 6 bases, J shed 0 bases, and the junction held 2 bases outside the gene matches. The CDR3 has 13 residues. CDR1 is SQVTM and CDR2 is ANQGSEA in the germline V gene. CDR3 sequence: CSVGQFSYNEQFF. The CDR3 nucleotides are TGCAGCGTGGGACAGTTCTCCTACAATGAGCAGTTCTTC.

The CDR3 DNA reads TGCGCCAGCAGCCCCCCGGGGGGAAATGAAAAACTGTTTTTT. It specifies CASSPPGGNEKLFF. This rearrangement joins TRBV5-1 to TRBJ1-4, with D possibly matching TRBD1 (5 bases). The CDR3 is made up of 14 amino acids. In germline, CDR1 is SGHRS, CDR2 YFSETQ. The ends were cut back, 4 bases at V and 5 bases at J, with 12 bases in the middle.

The chain is built from TRBV2 and TRBJ2-3; 8 bases agree with TRBD2. Trimming took 6 bases from V and 0 from J; bases not matched to a gene: 5. The CDR3 covers 15 residues. Looked up from germline, CDR1 is SNHLY and CDR2 is FYNNEI. The CDR3, as DNA: TGTGCCAGCAGAATTAGCGGGGCTAGCACAGATACGCAGTATTTT. Residues: CASRISGASTDTQYF.

This chain links TRBV14 with TRBJ1-1; D is unclear. CDR1 and CDR2 from the germline V gene are SGHDN and FVKESK. CDR3 length equals 13 residues. V was cut by 0 bases and J by 7 bases, with 9 bases left in between. CDR3 in DNA: TGTGCCAGCAGCCAAGAAGCGGAACTTGAAGCTTTCTTT. Amino acids: CASSQEAELEAFF.

This clone was counted a few times. The chain employs TRBV27 and TRBJ2-1, with 11 positions matching TRBD1. Trimming removed 3 bases from V and 6 bases from J; junction bases left unmatched: 7. The CDR3 totals 16 residues. Germline loops: CDR1 MNHEY, CDR2 SMNVEV (reference sequence). CDR3: CASSFYRDRGANEQFF. DNA of the CDR3: TGTGCCAGCAGTTTTTACCGGGACAGGGGGGCCAATGAGCAGTTCTTC.

V is TRBV12-3 or TRBV12-4 and J is TRBJ1-1; possible D gene TRBD1, 6 bases. Trimming left V 7 bases short and J 5 bases short, with 14 bases between. This CDR3 contains 13 residues. This CDR3 is CASMGGARTEAFF. In nucleotides, the CDR3 is TGTGCCAGCATGGGGGGGGCGCGTACTGAAGCTTTCTTT.

This chain joins TRBV7-2 and TRBJ1-1; D is undetermined. Germline V gene data show CDR1 as SGHTA and CDR2 as FQGNSA. The CDR3 extends over 13 amino acids. Trimming removed 3 bases at V and 4 bases at J, with 9 bases between. The CDR3 reads CASSFLPGTEAFF. CDR3 nucleotides: TGTGCCAGCAGCTTCTTACCGGGCACTGAAGCTTTCTTT.

A note on this clone: The sample holds other DNA sequences that translate to the same CDR3. The CDR3 here is CATSSRGPNQPQHF. The DNA for the CDR3 is TGTGCCACCAGCAGCAGGGGACCCAATCAGCCCCAGCATTTT. The rearrangement joins TRBV15 to TRBJ1-5, with a weak D call TRBD1 (6 bases). The CDR3 is made up of 14 amino acids. The V gene's germline CDR1 is LNHNV and CDR2 YYDKDF (reference sequence). Trimming pared 3 bases from V and 3 bases from J, leaving 9 bases between. The complete variable domain, with remaining parts taken from reference TRBV15 and TRBJ1-5, reads DAMVIQNPRYQVTQFGKPVTLSCSQTLNHNVMYWYQQKSSQAPKLLFHYYDKDFNNEADTPDNFQSRRPNTSFCFLDIRSPGLGDTAMYLCATSSRGPNQPQHFGDGTRLSIL.

The chain recombines TRBV27 with TRBJ2-3, with 11 nucleotides matching TRBD2. Germline assignment: CDR1 MNHEY and CDR2 SMNVEV (reference sequence). The CDR3 spans 16 residues. V shed 0 bases, J shed 2 bases, and the junction held 1 base outside the gene matches. Here the CDR3 DNA reads TGTGCCAGCAGTTTATCGGGACTAGCGGCCACAGATACGCAGTATTTT. It yields the protein CASSLSGLAATDTQYF.

The genes are TRBV19 and TRBJ1-1; 10 bases are a match to TRBD1. From germline, CDR1 is LNHDA and CDR2 SQIVND (reference sequence). Trimming at V came to 3 bases and at J to 12 bases, leaving 10 bases not matched to a gene. The CDR3 spans 14 residues. The CDR3 spells CASSIILGQGKTFF. CDR3 in DNA: TGTGCCAGTAGTATTATTTTGGGACAGGGGAAGACTTTCTTT. Full variable domain (outside the CDR3, taken from reference TRBV19 and TRBJ1-1): DGGITQSPKYLFRKEGQNVTLSCEQNLNHDAMYWYRQDPGQGLRLIYYSQIVNDFQKGDIAEGYSVSREKKESFPLTVTSAQKNPTAFYLCASSIILGQGKTFFGQGTRLTVV.

The V gene is TRBV7-9, the J gene TRBJ1-4; a weak D match, TRBD1 (5 bases). V was cut by 1 base and J by 0 bases, with 9 bases left in between. The length of the CDR3 is 16 residues. Germline V gene data show CDR1 as SEHNR and CDR2 as FQNEAQ (reference sequence). CDR3 loop: CASSLGQSSTNEKLFF. Here the CDR3 DNA reads TGTGCCAGCAGCTTAGGACAGTCCTCAACTAATGAAAAACTGTTTTTT.

This clone was counted between two and nine times. The genes are TRBV2 and TRBJ2-1; 11 bases line up with TRBD2. In germline, CDR1 is SNHLY, CDR2 FYNNEI. V shed 0 bases and J 16 bases; nucleotides not matched to a gene: 11. The CDR3 consists of 15 residues. CDR3 sequence (DNA): TGTGCCAGCAGTGAAGCAAGGACTAGCGGGCGCCAGATCTTCTTC. It yields the protein CASSEARTSGRQIFF. Looking up the rest from reference TRBV2 and TRBJ2-1 gives the full variable domain: EPEVTQTPSHQVTQMGQEVILRCVPISNHLYFYWYRQILGQKVEFLVSFYNNEISEKSEIFDDQFSVERPDGSNFTLKIRSTKLEDSAMYFCASSEARTSGRQIFFGPGTRLTVL.

About this clone: Distinct nucleotide sequences in the sample also encode this CDR3. CDR3 sequence reads: CASSDRGYEQYF. The CDR3 coding sequence is TGTGCCAGCAGTGACAGGGGCTACGAGCAGTACTTC. The chain couples TRBV2 to TRBJ2-7; D possibly corresponds to TRBD1 (6 bases). Trimming pared 3 bases from V and 3 bases from J, leaving 6 bases between. Germline V CDR1 and CDR2: SNHLY, FYNNEI. The CDR3 has 12 amino acids. Variable domain in full (rest from reference TRBV2 and TRBJ2-7): EPEVTQTPSHQVTQMGQEVILRCVPISNHLYFYWYRQILGQKVEFLVSFYNNEISEKSEIFDDQFSVERPDGSNFTLKIRSTKLEDSAMYFCASSDRGYEQYFGPGTRLTVT.

This chain uses TRBV18 with TRBJ2-3; no clear D gene. In germline, CDR1 is KGHSH, CDR2 LQKENI. The CDR3 is 14 residues long. V lost 6 bases and J 1 base, leaving 11 bases between the germline ends. DNA of the CDR3: TGTGCCAGCTCCCGCATGAGTGGCACAGATACGCAGTATTTT. It specifies CASSRMSGTDTQYF.

The chain is built from TRBV6-5 and TRBJ1-2, with D tentatively TRBD1 (5 bases). Germline V gives CDR1 MNHEY, CDR2 SVGAGI. The CDR3 runs to 15 residues. V shed 4 bases and J shed 9 bases, with 21 bases lying between them. DNA of the CDR3: TGTGCCAGCAGTTCACAACCTAGGCAGGGTGAGCGCTACACCTTC. Translation: CASSSQPRQGERYTF.

This sequence joins TRBV5-1 and TRBJ1-3, with D tentatively TRBD1 (5 bases). Trimming pared 5 bases from V and 1 base from J, leaving 13 bases between. CDR3 length: 15 amino acids. Germline CDR1 and CDR2: SGHRS and YFSETQ. Here the CDR3 reads CASSSPGGSGNTIYF. CDR3 in DNA: TGCGCCAGCAGTTCCCCGGGGGGATCTGGAAACACCATATATTTT.

The rearrangement uses TRBV11-2 and TRBJ1-6; 11 nucleotides line up with TRBD1. The CDR3 contains 14 residues. Germline-derived CDR1 and CDR2 are SGHAT and FQNNGV. V lost 6 bases to trimming and J lost 9 bases; unmatched junction nucleotides: 4. In DNA, the CDR3 is TGTGCCAGCAGACTAGGACAGGGGGCTTCACCCCTCCACTTT. It encodes CASRLGQGASPLHF.

The chain employs TRBV28 and TRBJ1-1; 7 bases are a match to TRBD1. This CDR3 is built from 15 residues. Germline loops: CDR1 MDHEN, CDR2 SYDVKM. The V segment lost 6 bases and the J segment 0 bases; nucleotides outside the gene matches: 7. DNA of the CDR3: TGTGCCAGCAGATATCCGACAGGGATGAACACTGAAGCTTTCTTT. Protein sequence: CASRYPTGMNTEAFF.

V gene TRBV4-1 combines with J gene TRBJ1-6; D might be TRBD1 (5 bases). V was pared by 1 base and J by 0 bases, with 10 bases between. CDR1 and CDR2 (germline): MGHRA, YSYEKL. There are 17 residues in the CDR3. CDR3 nucleotide sequence: TGCGCCAGCAGCCAAGGGGACTTTAGCTCCTATAATTCACCCCTCCACTTT. Translating gives CASSQGDFSSYNSPLHF.

The chain couples TRBV5-1 to TRBJ1-1; D unresolved. Germline loops: CDR1 SGHRS, CDR2 YFSETQ. V lost 1 base to trimming and J lost 5 bases, with 12 bases between them. The CDR3 runs to 14 residues. CDR3: CASSLTSGGTEAFF. The DNA of the CDR3 is TGCGCCAGCAGCTTGACCTCGGGTGGGACTGAAGCTTTCTTT. The full variable domain, in which reference TRBV5-1 and TRBJ1-1 provide the parts outside the CDR3, is KAGVTQTPRYLIKTRGQQVTLSCSPISGHRSVSWYQQTPGQGLQFLFEYFSETQRNKGNFPGRFSGRQFSNSRSEMNVSTLELGDSALYLCASSLTSGGTEAFFGQGTRLTVV.

On this clone: This specimen includes other DNA sequences encoding the same CDR3. CDR3 residues: CASSLGRYNEQFF. The CDR3 DNA sequence: TGTGCCAGCAGTTTGGGCCGATACAATGAGCAGTTCTTC. This chain joins TRBV28 and TRBJ2-1; D is ambiguous. The CDR3 has 13 residues. V lost 3 bases and J lost 4, with 7 bases in between. Looked up from germline, CDR1 is MDHEN and CDR2 is SYDVKM.

The chain has TRBV28 and TRBJ1-1; D is possibly TRBD1 (6 bases). V was pared by 6 bases and J by 5 bases, with 13 bases between. The length of the CDR3 is 13 residues. Germline-derived CDR1 and CDR2 are MDHEN and SYDVKM. Written as DNA, the CDR3 is TGTGCCAGCAGGTCCCAGGGGCGGACTGAAGCTTTCTTT. Protein sequence: CASRSQGRTEAFF.

This chain uses TRBV4-1 with TRBJ1-4; 9 positions agree with TRBD1. CDR3 length equals 16 residues. The germline V gene encodes CDR1 MGHRA and CDR2 YSYEKL. Germline trimming cut 0 bases from V and 7 bases from J; bases unmatched to any gene: 6. For the CDR3, the DNA is TGCGCCAGCAGCCAAGAGTGGGACAGGGCGGCTGAAAAACTGTTTTTT. Residues: CASSQEWDRAAEKLFF.

In this sample, this clone turned up once. This chain links TRBV21-1 with TRBJ1-6. TRBV21-1 is a documented pseudogene. This CDR3 region has 16 residues. The CDR3 protein is CASSIASRNYNSPLHF. Written as DNA, the CDR3 is TGTGCCAGCAGCATCGCCTCGCGGAACTATAATTCACCCCTCCACTTT.